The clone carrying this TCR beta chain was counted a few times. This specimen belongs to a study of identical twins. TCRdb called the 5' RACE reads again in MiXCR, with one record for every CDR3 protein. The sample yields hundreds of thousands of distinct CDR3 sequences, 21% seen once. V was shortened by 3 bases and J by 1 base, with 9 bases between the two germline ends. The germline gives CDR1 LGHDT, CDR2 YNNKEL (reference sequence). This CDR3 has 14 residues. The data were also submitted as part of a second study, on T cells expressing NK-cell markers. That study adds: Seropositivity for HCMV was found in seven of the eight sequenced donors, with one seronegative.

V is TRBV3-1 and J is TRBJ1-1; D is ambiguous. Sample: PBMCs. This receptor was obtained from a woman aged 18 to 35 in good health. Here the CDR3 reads CASSHASGNTEAFF. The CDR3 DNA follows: TGTGCCAGCAGCCATGCCTCAGGGAACACTGAAGCTTTCTTT.